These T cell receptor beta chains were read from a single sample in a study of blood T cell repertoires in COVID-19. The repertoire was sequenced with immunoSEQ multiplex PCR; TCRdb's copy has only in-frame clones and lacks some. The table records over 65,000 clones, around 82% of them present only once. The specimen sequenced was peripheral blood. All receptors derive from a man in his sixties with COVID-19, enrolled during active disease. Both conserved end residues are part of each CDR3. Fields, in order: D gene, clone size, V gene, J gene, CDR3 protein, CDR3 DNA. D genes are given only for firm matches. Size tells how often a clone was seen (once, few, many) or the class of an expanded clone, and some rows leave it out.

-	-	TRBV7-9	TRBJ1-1	CASSSRPRGTEAFF	TGTGCCAGCAGCTCCCGGCCCCGGGGCACTGAAGCTTTCTTT
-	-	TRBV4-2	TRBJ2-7	CASSQVVHTTSYEQYF	TGTGCCAGCAGCCAAGTAGTCCACACGACATCCTACGAGCAGTACTTC
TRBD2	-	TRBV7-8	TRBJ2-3	CASSFGTSGPRADTQYF	TGTGCCAGCAGCTTCGGGACTAGCGGACCAAGGGCAGATACGCAGTATTTT
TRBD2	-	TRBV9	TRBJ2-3	CASSPGASGSADTQYF	TGTGCCAGCAGCCCCGGGGCTAGCGGCTCGGCGGATACGCAGTATTTT
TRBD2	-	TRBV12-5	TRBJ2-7	CASGSAPGLAGVGEQYF	TGTGCTAGTGGTAGCGCCCCGGGACTAGCGGGGGTGGGCGAGCAGTACTTC
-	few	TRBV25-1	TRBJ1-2	CASGLGGGYGYTF	TGTGCCAGCGGTTTAGGAGGCGGCTATGGCTACACCTTC
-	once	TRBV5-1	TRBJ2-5	CASSYYLEETQYF	TGCGCCAGCAGCTATTACTTAGAAGAGACCCAGTACTTC
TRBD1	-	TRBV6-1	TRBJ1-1	CASSERTGGFGEAFF	TGTGCCAGCAGTGAACGGACAGGGGGTTTTGGTGAAGCTTTCTTT
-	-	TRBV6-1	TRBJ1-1	CASSEAQNTEAFF	TGTGCCAGCAGTGAAGCTCAAAACACTGAAGCTTTCTTT
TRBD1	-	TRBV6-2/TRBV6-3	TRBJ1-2	CASSKTGTGGSDTF	TGTGCCAGCAGTAAGACCGGGACAGGGGGCTCGGACACCTTC
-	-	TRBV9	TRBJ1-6	CASSPRGNSPLHF	TGTGCCAGCAGCCCCCGGGGGAATTCACCCCTCCACTTT
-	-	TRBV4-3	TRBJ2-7	CASSQIRGYEQYF	TGCGCCAGCAGCCAAATCCGCGGGTACGAGCAGTACTTC
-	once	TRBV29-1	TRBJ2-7	CSVDDGDF	TGCAGCGTTGATGATGGAGACTTC
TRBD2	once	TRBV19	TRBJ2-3	CASSIGTSGRVDTQYF	TGTGCCAGTAGTATCGGGACTAGCGGGCGGGTAGATACGCAGTATTTT
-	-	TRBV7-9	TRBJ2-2	CASSGGTHTGELFF	TGTGCCAGCAGCGGAGGGACCCACACCGGGGAGCTGTTTTTT
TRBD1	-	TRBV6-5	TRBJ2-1	CASTHGQGFINEQFF	TGTGCCAGCACGCACGGACAGGGGTTTATCAATGAGCAGTTCTTC
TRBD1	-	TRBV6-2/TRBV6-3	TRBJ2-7	CASSYSTGEVNEQYF	TGTGCCAGCAGTTACTCCACAGGGGAAGTAAACGAGCAGTACTTC
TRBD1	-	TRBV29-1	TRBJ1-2	CSALNPGQGRVGYTF	TGCAGCGCCCTAAACCCGGGACAGGGGCGTGTTGGCTACACCTTC
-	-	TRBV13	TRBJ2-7	CASSVDGERYEQYF	TGTGCCAGCAGCGTGGACGGGGAGAGATACGAGCAGTACTTC
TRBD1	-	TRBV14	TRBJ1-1	CASSQRTGKNTEAFF	TGTGCCAGCAGCCAGCGGACAGGCAAGAACACTGAAGCTTTCTTT
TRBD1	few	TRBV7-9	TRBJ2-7	CASSGQGYEQYF	TGTGCCAGCAGCGGACAGGGATACGAGCAGTACTTC
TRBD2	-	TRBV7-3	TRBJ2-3	CASSPRSGRGTDTQYF	TGTGCCAGCAGCCCTCGTAGCGGGAGGGGCACAGATACGCAGTATTTT
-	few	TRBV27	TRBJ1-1	CASSSTGNTEAFF	TGTGCCAGCAGTTCTACAGGGAACACTGAAGCTTTCTTT
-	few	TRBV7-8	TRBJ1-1	CASSSTVNTEAFF	TGTGCCAGCAGCTCGACAGTGAACACTGAAGCTTTCTTT
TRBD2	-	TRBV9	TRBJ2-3	CASSVAASGRMAQYF	TGTGCCAGCAGCGTAGCGGCTAGCGGGAGAATGGCGCAGTATTTT
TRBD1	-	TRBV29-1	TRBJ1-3	CSATGQGGNTIYF	TGCAGCGCCACTGGACAGGGGGGAAACACCATATATTTT
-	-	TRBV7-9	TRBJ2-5	CASSLMGGETQYF	TGTGCCAGCAGCTTAATGGGAGGAGAGACCCAGTACTTC
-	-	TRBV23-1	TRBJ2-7	CASTNPPRYEQYF	TGCGCCAGCACCAATCCCCCCAGGTACGAGCAGTACTTC
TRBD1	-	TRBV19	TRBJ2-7	CASSIGTGLPDEQYF	TGTGCCAGTAGTATCGGGACAGGGTTGCCGGACGAGCAGTACTTC
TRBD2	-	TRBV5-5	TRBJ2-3	CARWLGGGGRALPGYF	TGTGCCCGCTGGTTGGGGGGGGGCGGGAGGGCCCTCCCTGGGTATTTT
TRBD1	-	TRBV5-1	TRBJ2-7	CASSAGTGNRYEQYF	TGCGCCAGCAGCGCCGGGACAGGGAATCGCTACGAGCAGTACTTC
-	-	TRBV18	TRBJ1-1	CASSPSSTEAFF	TGTGCCAGCTCACCGTCCAGCACTGAAGCTTTCTTT
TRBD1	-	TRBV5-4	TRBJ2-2	CASSSDRGDTGELFF	TGTGCCAGCAGCTCGGACAGGGGGGACACCGGGGAGCTGTTTTTT
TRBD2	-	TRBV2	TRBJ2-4	CASSERGGGPINIQYF	TGTGCCAGCAGTGAAAGGGGCGGGGGGCCGATAAACATTCAGTACTTC
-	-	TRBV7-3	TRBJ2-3	CASSLIGRDFTTDTQYF	TGTGCCAGCAGCTTAATAGGTCGGGACTTCACCACAGATACGCAGTATTTT
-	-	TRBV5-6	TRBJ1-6	CASSLVDNSPLHF	TGTGCCAGCAGCTTGGTCGATAATTCACCCCTCCACTTT
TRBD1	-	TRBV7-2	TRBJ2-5	CASSLGLGTGQETQYF	TGTGCCAGCAGCTTAGGCCTAGGGACAGGCCAAGAGACCCAGTACTTC
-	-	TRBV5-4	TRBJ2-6	CASSPQGSGANVLTF	TGTGCCAGCAGTCCTCAGGGGTCTGGGGCCAACGTCCTGACTTTC
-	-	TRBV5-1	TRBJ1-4	CASSPGTTAREKLFF	TGCGCCAGCAGCCCCGGGACAACGGCCCGTGAAAAACTGTTTTTT
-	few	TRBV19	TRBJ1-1	CASSIGGGNTEAFF	TGTGCCAGTAGTATAGGCGGAGGGAACACTGAAGCTTTCTTT
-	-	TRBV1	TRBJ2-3	CTSPARGRGFTDTQYF	TGCACCAGCCCCGCCAGGGGCAGGGGTTTCACAGATACGCAGTATTTT
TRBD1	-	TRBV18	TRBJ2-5	CASSPPGGRTETQYF	TGTGCCAGCTCACCACCAGGGGGCAGGACAGAGACCCAGTACTTC
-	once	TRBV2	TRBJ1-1	CASSHSQGTEAFF	TGTGCCAGCAGTCACAGTCAGGGGACTGAAGCTTTCTTT
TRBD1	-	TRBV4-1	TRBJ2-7	CASSQDSPGQGFYEQYF	TGCGCCAGCAGCCAAGATTCGCCGGGACAGGGATTTTACGAGCAGTACTTC
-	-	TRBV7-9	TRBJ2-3	CASSAPTTLSADTQYF	TGTGCCAGCAGCGCCCCGACTACCCTCTCTGCAGATACGCAGTATTTT
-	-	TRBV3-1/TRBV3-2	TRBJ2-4	CASSQEPTLAKNIQYF	TGTGCCAGCAGCCAGGAGCCTACTCTAGCCAAAAACATTCAGTACTTC
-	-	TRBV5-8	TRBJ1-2	CASSLLGQGYTF	TGTGCCAGCAGCTTACTAGGGCAGGGCTACACCTTC
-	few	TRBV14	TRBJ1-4	CASSQGIRTGELFF	TGTGCCAGCAGCCAAGGAATACGTACGGGGGAACTGTTTTTT